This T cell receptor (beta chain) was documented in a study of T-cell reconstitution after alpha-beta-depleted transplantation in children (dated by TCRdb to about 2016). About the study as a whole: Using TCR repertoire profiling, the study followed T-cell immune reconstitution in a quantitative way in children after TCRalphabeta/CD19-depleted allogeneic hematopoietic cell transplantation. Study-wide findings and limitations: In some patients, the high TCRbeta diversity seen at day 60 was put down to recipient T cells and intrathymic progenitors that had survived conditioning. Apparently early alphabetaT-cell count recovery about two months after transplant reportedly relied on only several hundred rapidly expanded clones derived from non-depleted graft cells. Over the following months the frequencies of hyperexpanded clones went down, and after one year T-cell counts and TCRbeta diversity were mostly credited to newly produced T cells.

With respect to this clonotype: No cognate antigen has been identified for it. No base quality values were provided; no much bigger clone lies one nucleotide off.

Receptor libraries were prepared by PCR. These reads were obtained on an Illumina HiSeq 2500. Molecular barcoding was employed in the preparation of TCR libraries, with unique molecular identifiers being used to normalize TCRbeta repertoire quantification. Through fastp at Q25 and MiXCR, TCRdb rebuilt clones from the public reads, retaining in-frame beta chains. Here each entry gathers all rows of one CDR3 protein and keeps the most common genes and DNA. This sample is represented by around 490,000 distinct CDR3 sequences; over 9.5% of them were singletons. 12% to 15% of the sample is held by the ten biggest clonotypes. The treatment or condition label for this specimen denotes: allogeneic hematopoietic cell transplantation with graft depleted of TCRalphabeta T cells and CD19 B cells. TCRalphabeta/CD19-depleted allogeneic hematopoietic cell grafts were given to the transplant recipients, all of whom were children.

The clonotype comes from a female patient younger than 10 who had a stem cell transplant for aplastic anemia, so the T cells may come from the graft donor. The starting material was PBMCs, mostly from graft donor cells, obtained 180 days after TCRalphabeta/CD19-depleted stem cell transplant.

The sequenced DNA is TGTGCCAGCAGAGCCGGCGGGAAATCCTACGAGCAGTACTTC. The translation is CASRAGGKSYEQYF. The V and J segments used are TRBV27 and TRBJ2-7, with TRBD2 as a weak D call on 6 bases. From the cysteine up to the phenylalanine, the CDR3 has a length of 14 residues. The entry retains the CDR3 DNA only, 42 bases that are in frame from base 1. CDR1 and CDR2 (MNHEY, SMNVEV) derive from the germline V gene (reference sequence). The V end loses 6 bases and the J end loses 1 base, and a stretch of 13 bases separates them.